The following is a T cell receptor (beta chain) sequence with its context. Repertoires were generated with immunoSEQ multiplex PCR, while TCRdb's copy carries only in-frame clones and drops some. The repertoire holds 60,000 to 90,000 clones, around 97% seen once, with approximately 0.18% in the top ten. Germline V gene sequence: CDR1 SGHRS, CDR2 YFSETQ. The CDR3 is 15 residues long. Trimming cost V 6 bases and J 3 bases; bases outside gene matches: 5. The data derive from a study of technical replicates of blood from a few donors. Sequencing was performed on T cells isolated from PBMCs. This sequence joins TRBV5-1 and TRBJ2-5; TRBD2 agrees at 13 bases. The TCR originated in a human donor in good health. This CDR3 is CASNILAGGKETQYF. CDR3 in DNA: TGCGCCAGCAACATACTAGCGGGGGGGAAAGAGACCCAGTACTTC. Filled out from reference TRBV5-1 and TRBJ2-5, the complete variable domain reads KAGVTQTPRYLIKTRGQQVTLSCSPISGHRSVSWYQQTPGQGLQFLFEYFSETQRNKGNFPGRFSGRQFSNSRSEMNVSTLELGDSALYLCASNILAGGKETQYFGPGTRLLVL.